Sequencing of this T cell receptor (beta chain) was carried out in a study of cytomegalovirus exposure and HLA in healthy donors. Germline V CDR1 and CDR2: SGHAT, FQDESV (reference sequence). The V and J ends lost 0 bases and 0 bases respectively, with 9 bases between them. The CDR3 has 17 residues. 13 Jbeta primers and 60 Vbeta primers were used for the PCR. Sequencing used immunoSEQ multiplex PCR; TCRdb keeps in-frame clones, though not all of them. This table has 150,000 to 200,000 clones, around four fifths appearing once. The receptor's source is a man aged 18 to 29 in good health and CMV-seropositive. The sequencing sample was made of PBMCs. The rearrangement uses TRBV11-1 and TRBJ2-6; no clear D. CDR3 in DNA: TGTGCCAGCAGCTTAGCGGGCAGCTTCTCTGGGGCCAACGTCCTGACTTTC. Its protein product is CASSLAGSFSGANVLTF.